Described below is a single TCR beta chain sequence and its context. The data were produced by immunoSEQ multiplex PCR, yet TCRdb's version contains in-frame clones alone and is incomplete. The profile shows around 170,000 clones, 86% of them singletons. This record comes from a study of blood T cell repertoires in COVID-19. The CDR3 sequence is 17 residues long. CDR1 SEHNR and CDR2 FQNEAQ come from the germline V gene (reference sequence). V lost 5 bases to trimming and J lost 3 bases; unmatched junction nucleotides: 9. Participant ages covered about 18 to 95 years across some 25 US areas. Donors in Cohort 3 who had recovered were those with two negative PCRs, healthcare professional clearance, or resolution of their symptoms.

Sequencing was done on a sample of PBMCs or T cells enriched from blood (not recorded which). The V and J genes are TRBV7-9 and TRBJ2-1; 11 bases match TRBD2. The source of this sequence is a woman in her twenties or thirties who had recovered from COVID-19. CDR3 in DNA: TGTGCCAGCAGCCCGACCGGGACTAGCGGAAACTACAATGAGCAGTTCTTC. It translates to CASSPTGTSGNYNEQFF.